A selection of T cell receptor beta chains follows, all from one sample in a study of T cells in narcolepsy. Assay used: immunoSEQ multiplex PCR; TCRdb lists only in-frame clones, some missing. The sample yields roughly 10,000 clones, 70% to 75% seen once. Sequences were obtained from CD45RA- memory CD8+ T cells from PBMCs. The receptors were gathered from a human donor with narcolepsy. Both conserved end residues are part of each CDR3. A D gene is named only where the DNA matches it firmly. A row's size may be missing; if present it is once, few, many or a size class.

V gene	clone size	D gene	J gene	CDR3 protein	CDR3 DNA
TRBV7-2	NA	NA	TRBJ1-1	CASSLGGAAEAFF	TGTGCCAGCAGCTTAGGGGGGGCCGCTGAAGCTTTCTTT
TRBV4-3	NA	NA	TRBJ1-5	CASSQDGQPQHF	TGCGCCAGCAGCCAAGATGGGCAGCCCCAGCATTTT
TRBV25-1	NA	NA	TRBJ1-6	CASSEYEYNSPLHF	TGTGCCAGCAGTGAATATGAGTATAATTCACCCCTCCACTTT
TRBV7-9	NA	NA	TRBJ1-5	CASSARGSGQPQHF	TGTGCCAGCAGCGCCAGGGGCTCGGGTCAGCCCCAGCATTTT
TRBV4-3	NA	NA	TRBJ1-1	CASSQEEGSNTEAFF	TGCGCCAGCAGCCAAGAAGAGGGCTCGAACACTGAAGCTTTCTTT
TRBV19	NA	TRBD2	TRBJ2-2	CASWGRDGTGELFF	TGTGCCAGTTGGGGGAGGGATGGGACCGGGGAGCTGTTTTTT
TRBV4-2	NA	NA	TRBJ1-1	CASSSGTWSTEAFF	TGTGCCAGCAGCTCCGGGACATGGAGCACTGAAGCTTTCTTT
TRBV5-4	few	TRBD2	TRBJ2-7	CASSLYGGSPYEQYF	TGTGCCAGCAGCTTGTATGGCGGGAGCCCCTACGAGCAGTACTTC
TRBV9	few	NA	TRBJ1-1	CASSVDGSVMNTEAFF	TGTGCCAGCAGCGTAGATGGATCAGTAATGAACACTGAAGCTTTCTTT
TRBV19	NA	TRBD1	TRBJ2-1	CASINRGRSEQFF	TGTGCCAGTATTAACAGGGGGCGAAGTGAGCAGTTCTTC
TRBV28	NA	NA	TRBJ1-1	CASSSSPWNTEAFF	TGTGCCAGCAGTTCCTCGCCTTGGAACACTGAAGCTTTCTTT
TRBV30	NA	NA	TRBJ2-7	CAWREKGPLYEQYF	TGTGCCTGGAGGGAGAAGGGTCCCCTTTACGAGCAGTACTTC
TRBV27	few	TRBD1	TRBJ2-4	CASSSGGRDIQYF	TGTGCCAGCAGCTCAGGGGGCCGGGACATTCAGTACTTC
TRBV6-5	NA	NA	TRBJ1-5	CASSYASPDYSQPQHF	TGTGCCAGCAGTTACGCGAGTCCTGACTACAGTCAGCCCCAGCATTTT
TRBV5-6	NA	NA	TRBJ2-3	CASSLALADTQYF	TGTGCCAGCAGCTTGGCCTTAGCAGATACGCAGTATTTT
TRBV6-1	NA	TRBD2	TRBJ2-1	CASSEGEGSGNEQFF	TGTGCCAGCAGTGAAGGAGAGGGTAGCGGGAATGAGCAGTTCTTC
TRBV7-2	NA	NA	TRBJ1-1	CASSLALGGARNTEAFF	TGTGCCAGCAGCTTAGCGCTTGGGGGGGCACGGAACACTGAAGCTTTCTTT
TRBV4-2	NA	NA	TRBJ1-1	CASSQDHWLDAEAFF	TGTGCCAGCAGCCAAGATCATTGGTTAGACGCTGAAGCTTTCTTT
TRBV29-1	NA	NA	TRBJ1-1	CSVSGEFGTEAFF	TGCAGCGTTTCAGGGGAATTCGGCACTGAAGCTTTCTTT
TRBV10-3	NA	TRBD2	TRBJ2-7	CAISVGLAHEQYF	TGTGCCATCAGTGTAGGACTAGCGCACGAGCAGTACTTC
TRBV6-1	NA	NA	TRBJ2-7	CASRRDASYEQYF	TGTGCCAGCAGGAGGGACGCCTCCTACGAGCAGTACTTC
TRBV4-2	NA	TRBD1	TRBJ2-6	CASSLRDRDGANVLTF	TGTGCCAGCAGCCTTCGGGACAGGGATGGGGCCAACGTCCTGACTTTC
TRBV6-9	NA	TRBD2	TRBJ2-3	CASSLLAGVVDTQYF	TGTGCCAGCAGTTTACTAGCGGGGGTGGTAGATACGCAGTATTTT
TRBV6-5	few	NA	TRBJ1-2	CAIRLLAWNGYTF	TGTGCCATCCGACTCCTGGCGTGGAATGGCTACACCTTC
TRBV7-2	NA	NA	TRBJ2-2	CASSLWTSTGELFF	TGTGCCAGCAGCTTGTGGACCTCCACCGGGGAGCTGTTTTTT
TRBV27	few	NA	TRBJ1-1	CASSSGQNTEAFF	TGTGCCAGCAGTTCGGGACAGAACACTGAAGCTTTCTTT
TRBV6-4	NA	TRBD2	TRBJ2-1	CASSKTSGGYNEQFF	TGTGCCAGCAGTAAAACTAGCGGGGGGTACAATGAGCAGTTCTTC
TRBV7-9	NA	NA	TRBJ1-2	CASNPGVNYGYTF	TGTGCCAGCAACCCAGGAGTGAACTATGGCTACACCTTC
TRBV30	NA	TRBD1	TRBJ1-1	CAWNSLGGEGAFF	TGTGCCTGGAACTCCCTAGGGGGCGAAGGGGCTTTCTTT